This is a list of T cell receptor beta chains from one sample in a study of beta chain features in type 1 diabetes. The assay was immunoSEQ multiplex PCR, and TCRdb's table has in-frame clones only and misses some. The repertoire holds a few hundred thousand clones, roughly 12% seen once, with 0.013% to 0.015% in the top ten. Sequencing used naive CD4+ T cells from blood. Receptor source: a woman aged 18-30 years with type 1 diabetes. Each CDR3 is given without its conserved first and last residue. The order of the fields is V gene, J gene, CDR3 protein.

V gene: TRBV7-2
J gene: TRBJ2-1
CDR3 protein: ASSLGPVDEQF

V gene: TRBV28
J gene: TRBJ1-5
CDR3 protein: ASSLPQSQPQH

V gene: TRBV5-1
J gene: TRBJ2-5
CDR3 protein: ASSLRGEETQY

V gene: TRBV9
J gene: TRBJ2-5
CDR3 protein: ASSATSGLETQY

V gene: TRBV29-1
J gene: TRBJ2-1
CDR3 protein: SATLAGRPYNEQF

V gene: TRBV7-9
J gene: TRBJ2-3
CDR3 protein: ASSFRQGLDTQY

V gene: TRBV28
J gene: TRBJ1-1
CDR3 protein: ASSFRGGTEAF

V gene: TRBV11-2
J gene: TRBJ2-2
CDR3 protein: ASSLVGQGYTGELF

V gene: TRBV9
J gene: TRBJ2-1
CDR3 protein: ASSVDSINEQF

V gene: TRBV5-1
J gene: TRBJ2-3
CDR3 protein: ASSQTGEGTDTQY

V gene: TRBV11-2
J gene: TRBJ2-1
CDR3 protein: ASSRGQGYNEQF

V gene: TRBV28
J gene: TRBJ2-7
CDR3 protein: ASSLGSSGSYEQY

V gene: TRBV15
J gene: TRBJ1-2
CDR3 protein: ATSRDSNYGYT

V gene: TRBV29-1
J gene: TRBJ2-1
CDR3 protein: SGRGIGEQF

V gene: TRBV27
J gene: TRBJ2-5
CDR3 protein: ASSLGGAQETQY

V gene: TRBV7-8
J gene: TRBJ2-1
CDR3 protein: ASSLEGDRYNEQF

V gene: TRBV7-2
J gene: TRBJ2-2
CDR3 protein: ASSLVASGRAGELF

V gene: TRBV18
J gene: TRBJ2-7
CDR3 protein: ASSQGLAGSGAYEQY

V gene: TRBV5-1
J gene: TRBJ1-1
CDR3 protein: ASSLGRGLADTEAF

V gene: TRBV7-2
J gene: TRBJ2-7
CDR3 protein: ASTPRVGSSYEQY

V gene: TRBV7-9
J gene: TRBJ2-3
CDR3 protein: ASSLDKRHATDTQY

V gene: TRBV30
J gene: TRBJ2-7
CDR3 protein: AWRQGNYEVQY

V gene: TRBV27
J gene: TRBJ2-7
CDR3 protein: ASSSVGSRYEQY

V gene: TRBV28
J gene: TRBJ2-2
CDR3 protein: ASSFSDRLNTGELF

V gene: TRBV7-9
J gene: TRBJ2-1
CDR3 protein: ASTPGGPEQF

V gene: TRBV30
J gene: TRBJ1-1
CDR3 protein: AWTAVTVNTEAF

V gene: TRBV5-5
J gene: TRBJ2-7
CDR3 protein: ASSLDPVEQY

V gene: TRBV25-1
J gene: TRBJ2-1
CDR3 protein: ASSVPQGGVNNEQF

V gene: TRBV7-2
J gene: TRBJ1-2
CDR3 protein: ASSPPGYGGDGYT

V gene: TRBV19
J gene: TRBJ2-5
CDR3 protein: ASSTPGQGGETQY

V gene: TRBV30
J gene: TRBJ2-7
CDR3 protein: AWGPGSGEQY

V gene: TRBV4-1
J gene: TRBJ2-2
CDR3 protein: ASSHQGRRPNTGELF

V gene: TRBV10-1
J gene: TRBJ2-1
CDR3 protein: ASSVASGKDYNEQF

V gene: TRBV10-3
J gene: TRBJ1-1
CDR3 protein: AITRDLGTEAF

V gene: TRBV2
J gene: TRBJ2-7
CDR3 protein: ASSDRREGAAEQY

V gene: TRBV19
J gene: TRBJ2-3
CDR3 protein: ASSRLAVSTDTQY

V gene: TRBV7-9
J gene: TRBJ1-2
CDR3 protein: ASSITQLYYT

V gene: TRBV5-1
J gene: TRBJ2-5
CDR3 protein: ASSLGTGTHQETQY

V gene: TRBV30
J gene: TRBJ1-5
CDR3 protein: AGGGQLYSNQPQH

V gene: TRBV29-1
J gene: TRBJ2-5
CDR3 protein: SVEGRMRETQY

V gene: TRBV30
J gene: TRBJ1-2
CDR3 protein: AWSRWGGEYGYT

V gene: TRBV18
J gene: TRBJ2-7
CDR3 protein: ASSPPSYEQY

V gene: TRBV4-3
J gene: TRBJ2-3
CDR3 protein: ASSQWVREVTDTQY

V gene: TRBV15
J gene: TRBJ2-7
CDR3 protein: ATSILAGVDEQY

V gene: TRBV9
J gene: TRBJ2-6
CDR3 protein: ASSAGTDSGANVLT

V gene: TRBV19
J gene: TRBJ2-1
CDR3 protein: ASSTGTSGRNEQF

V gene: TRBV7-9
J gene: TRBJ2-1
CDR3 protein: ASSRPAGGRFYNEQF

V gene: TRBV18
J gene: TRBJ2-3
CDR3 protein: ASSPGIAGDTQY

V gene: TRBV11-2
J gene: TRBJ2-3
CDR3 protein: ASSPILAARTDTQY

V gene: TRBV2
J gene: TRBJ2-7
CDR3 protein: ASTESSYEQY

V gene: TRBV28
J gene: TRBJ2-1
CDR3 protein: ASWDRYNEQF

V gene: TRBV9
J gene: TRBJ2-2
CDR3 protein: ASSASGRVNTGELF

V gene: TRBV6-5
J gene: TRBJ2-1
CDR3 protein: ASSYSSVGVNEQF

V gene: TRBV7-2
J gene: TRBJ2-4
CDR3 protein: ASTLRSGRAENIQY